This TCR beta chain was documented in a study of blood T cell repertoires in COVID-19. For the study at large: Nucleic acid was either cDNA or gDNA, and it came from T cells, B-cell-depleted T cells, or PBMCs.

The CDR3 has 14 residues. Germline loops: CDR1 SGHRS, CDR2 YFSETQ. V was clipped by 2 bases and J by 5 bases; unmatched bases: 5. Only in-frame clones appear in the TCRdb table, and some are missing; sequencing was by immunoSEQ multiplex PCR. This sample has 9,500 to 15,000 clones, with over 85% found just once. The sample holds one count of this clone. The sample consisted of peripheral blood. The chain combines TRBV5-1 with TRBJ2-7; 9 bases agree with TRBD1. This receptor was identified in a man aged 70-80 years with active COVID-19. The DNA for the CDR3 is TGCGCCAGCAGCTTTCAGGGACAGGGTCACGAGCAGTACTTC. As protein: CASSFQGQGHEQYF.